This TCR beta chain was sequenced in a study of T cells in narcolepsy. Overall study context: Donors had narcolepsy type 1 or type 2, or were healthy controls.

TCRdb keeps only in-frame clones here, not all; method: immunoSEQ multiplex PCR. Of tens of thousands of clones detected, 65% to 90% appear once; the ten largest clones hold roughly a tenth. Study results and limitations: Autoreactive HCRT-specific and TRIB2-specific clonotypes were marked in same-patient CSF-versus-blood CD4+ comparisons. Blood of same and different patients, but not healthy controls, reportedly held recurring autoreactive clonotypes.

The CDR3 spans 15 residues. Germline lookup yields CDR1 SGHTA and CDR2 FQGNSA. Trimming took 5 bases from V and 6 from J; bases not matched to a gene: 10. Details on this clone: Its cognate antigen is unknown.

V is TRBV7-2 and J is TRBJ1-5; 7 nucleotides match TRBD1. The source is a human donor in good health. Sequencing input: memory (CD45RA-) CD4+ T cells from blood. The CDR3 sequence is CASSRDRVSGQPQHF. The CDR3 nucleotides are TGTGCCAGCAGCCGTGACAGGGTCAGTGGTCAGCCCCAGCATTTT.